What follows are 32 T cell receptor beta chains derived from one specimen sequenced in a study of cytomegalovirus exposure and HLA in healthy donors. PCR amplification relied on 60 Vbeta primers (plus 13 Jbeta primers). Assay: immunoSEQ multiplex PCR; the TCRdb copy retains only in-frame clones and omits some. The sample holds 55,000 to 75,000 clones, about three quarters seen once. The sample was PBMCs. Every receptor here comes from a woman in her twenties or thirties in good health and CMV-seropositive.

The rearrangement links TRBV30 to TRBJ2-3; D possibly corresponds to TRBD2 (6 bases). Germline V gives CDR1 GTSNPN, CDR2 SVGIG (reference sequence). CDR3 length: 14 residues. V was cut by 3 bases and J by 4 bases, with 14 bases left in between. CDR3 in DNA: TGTGCCTGGAGCCAGCGGGTCGTCCCAGATACGCAGTATTTT. Translation: CAWSQRVVPDTQYF. Complete variable domain (other parts from reference TRBV30 and TRBJ2-3): SQTIHQWPATLVQPVGSPLSLECTVEGTSNPNLYWYRQAAGRGLQLLFYSVGIGQISSEVPQNLSASRPQDRQFILSSKKLLLSDSGFYLCAWSQRVVPDTQYFGPGTRLTVL.

This clone was counted a few times. The V gene is TRBV6-1, the J gene TRBJ1-5, with D perhaps matching TRBD1 (6 bases). The ends were cut back, 7 bases at V and 5 bases at J, with 12 bases in the middle. The CDR3 runs to 13 residues. Per germline, CDR1 MNHNS and CDR2 SASEGT. The CDR3 region is CASTPQGHQPQHF. Written as DNA, the CDR3 is TGTGCCAGCACCCCGCAGGGGCATCAGCCCCAGCATTTT.

This chain links TRBV7-9 with TRBJ2-3, with unresolved D. With 0 bases removed from V and 7 bases from J, the gap between germline ends came to 11 bases. The CDR3 loop spans 14 amino acids. The V gene's germline CDR1 is SEHNR and CDR2 FQNEAQ (reference sequence). The DNA of the CDR3 is TGTGCCAGCAGCTTAGCGGGTTCTAGAAATACGCAGTATTTT. Amino acid sequence: CASSLAGSRNTQYF.

V gene TRBV11-3 combines with J gene TRBJ1-6, with 7 bases lining up with TRBD1. After removal of 2 bases from V and 9 bases from J, the junction contained 13 bases not matched to a gene. The CDR3 loop spans 17 amino acids. Germline CDR1 is SGHNT and CDR2 is YENEEA. The CDR3: CASSLHDRGGAGSPLHF. CDR3 sequence (DNA): TGTGCCAGCAGCTTACATGATAGAGGGGGCGCGGGTTCACCCCTCCACTTT.

J is TRBJ2-3 and V is TRBV30; 7 bases align to TRBD2. Germline CDR1 reads GTSNPN; CDR2 reads SVGIG (reference sequence). J gave up 0 bases and V 4 bases, and 7 bases lay outside the gene matches. The CDR3 is 15 residues long. The CDR3 sequence: CAWKEAGKSTDTQYF. The CDR3 DNA reads TGTGCCTGGAAGGAAGCGGGAAAGAGCACAGATACGCAGTATTTT.

The chain is built from TRBV10-1 and TRBJ2-7, with D perhaps matching TRBD2 (5 bases). Germline V lookup: CDR1 WNHNN, CDR2 SYGVQD (reference sequence). V was cut by 11 bases and J by 1 base, with 15 bases left in between. The CDR3 spans 13 residues. The CDR3 DNA follows: TGCGCCTGCCTAGGTAGCGCATCCTACGAGCAGTACTTC. It is translated as CACLGSASYEQYF.

The chain recombines TRBV13 with TRBJ1-6; 7 bases map to TRBD1. The CDR3 loop spans 16 amino acids. Germline V gene data show CDR1 as PRHDT and CDR2 as FYEKMQ (reference sequence). The J segment lost 1 base and the V segment lost 4 bases, leaving 4 bases of the junction unmatched. CDR3: CASSSRGNSYNSPLHF. The CDR3 region has the DNA TGTGCCAGCAGCTCCAGGGGGAATTCCTATAATTCACCCCTCCACTTT.

This chain links TRBV28 with TRBJ1-1, with 12 bases that match TRBD1. Looked up from germline, CDR1 is MDHEN and CDR2 is SYDVKM. V lost 2 bases and J lost 7; bases outside the gene matches: 8. The CDR3 contains 16 residues. The CDR3 loop is CASSLLGTGGRYEAFF. As DNA, the CDR3 is TGTGCCAGCAGTTTACTGGGGACAGGGGGCCGGTATGAAGCTTTCTTT.

The CDR3 sequence: CASSPDWQPQHF. The CDR3 DNA follows: TGTGCCAGCAGTCCTGACTGGCAGCCCCAGCATTTT. The rearrangement links TRBV28 to TRBJ1-5, with D unresolved. In germline, CDR1 is MDHEN, CDR2 SYDVKM. This CDR3 spans 12 amino acids. The V end lost 5 bases, the J end lost 7 bases, and 9 bases lay between the germline ends.

This clone was detected only once. The V call is TRBV28, the J call TRBJ1-5, with D tentatively TRBD1 (6 bases). The CDR3 totals 14 residues. Germline V gives CDR1 MDHEN, CDR2 SYDVKM. The germline V and J ends were trimmed by 7 bases and 4 bases, with 14 bases remaining between them. Here the CDR3 DNA reads TGTGCCAGCAAACCGGGACAAGGAAATCAGCCCCAGCATTTT. Translating gives CASKPGQGNQPQHF.

V is TRBV6-5 and J is TRBJ1-5; no firm D call. The germline V gene encodes CDR1 MNHEY and CDR2 SVGAGI. V lost 6 bases to trimming and J lost 3 bases, with 15 bases between them. This CDR3 contains 15 residues. Written as DNA, the CDR3 is TGTGCCAGCAGACCATCCCAGCGCTTCAATCAGCCCCAGCATTTT. It codes for CASRPSQRFNQPQHF.

V is TRBV5-1 and J is TRBJ1-2; TRBD1 matches 8 bases. CDR3 length: 13 amino acids. Germline V gives CDR1 SGHRS, CDR2 YFSETQ. V was pared by 7 bases and J by 8 bases, with 10 bases of the junction left unmatched. In nucleotides, the CDR3 is TGCGCCAGCGGAGACGGGACAGGAAAGGGCTACACCTTC. It yields the protein CASGDGTGKGYTF.

The chain combines TRBV7-9 with TRBJ1-5; TRBD1 might be the D (5 bases). There are 16 residues in the CDR3. Germline V gene data show CDR1 as SEHNR and CDR2 as FQNEAQ (reference sequence). Trimming shortened V by 5 bases and J by 2 bases, and 16 bases separated the two germline ends. CDR3 protein: CASSIQGVNGNQPQHF. As DNA, the CDR3 is TGTGCCAGCAGCATCCAGGGCGTTAACGGCAATCAGCCCCAGCATTTT.

This clone was recorded only once. This rearrangement joins TRBV15 to TRBJ2-5; 9 bases are a match to TRBD2. The germline V gene encodes CDR1 LNHNV and CDR2 YYDKDF (reference sequence). The CDR3 consists of 18 residues. Trimming took 0 bases from V and 1 from J; bases not matched to a gene: 9. The CDR3 DNA reads as TGTGCCACCAGCAGAGATCTTGGAGCGGGAGGAGGCCAAGAGACCCAGTACTTC. Amino acid sequence: CATSRDLGAGGGQETQYF.

This chain joins TRBV13 and TRBJ2-3; no definite D call. V dropped 5 bases and J dropped 2 bases, with 14 bases sitting between them. The CDR3 contains 15 residues. Germline V gene data show CDR1 as PRHDT and CDR2 as FYEKMQ (reference sequence). The CDR3 nucleotides are TGTGCCAGCAGCCCCCTGGGTACTACCACAGATACGCAGTATTTT. This encodes CASSPLGTTTDTQYF.

The rearrangement joins TRBV29-1 to TRBJ2-5, with D possibly being TRBD1 (6 bases). The CDR3 has 13 amino acids. Germline loops: CDR1 SQVTM, CDR2 ANQGSEA. The germline V and J ends were trimmed by 7 bases and 5 bases, with 17 bases remaining between them. The CDR3 spells CSAEDSEVETQYF. The CDR3 DNA is TGCAGCGCCGAGGACAGTGAGGTGGAGACCCAGTACTTC.

The gene calls are TRBV6-5 and TRBJ1-3, with 7 bases identical to TRBD1. The CDR3 loop spans 13 amino acids. V was pared by 6 bases and J by 4 bases, with 3 bases of the junction left unmatched. CDR1 MNHEY and CDR2 SVGAGI come from the germline V gene. The CDR3 loop reads CASSLTGGNTIYF. CDR3 DNA sequence: TGTGCCAGCAGCTTGACAGGGGGAAACACCATATATTTT.

This clone was observed a few times. This chain uses TRBV6-5 with TRBJ1-3, with D possibly TRBD1 on 6 matching bases. V dropped 4 bases and J dropped 4 bases, with 17 bases sitting between them. The germline V gene has CDR1 MNHEY and CDR2 SVGAGI. The CDR3 spans 16 residues. DNA for the CDR3: TGTGCCAGCAGTTCCGCCAGGCAGGGGATAGGAAACACCATATATTTT. It specifies CASSSARQGIGNTIYF.

This clone was observed a handful of times. The chain links TRBV23-1 to TRBJ1-2, with D uncertain. TRBV23-1 belongs to the ORF category, with a function that is uncertain. The CDR3 has 18 amino acids. Trimming pared 0 bases from V and 6 bases from J, leaving 23 bases between. The CDR3: CASSQSNFSVQEVNGYTF. In nucleotides, the CDR3 is TGCGCCAGCAGTCAATCGAATTTTTCCGTTCAGGAGGTAAATGGCTACACCTTC.

The chain combines TRBV5-6 with TRBJ2-1, with TRBD1 identical over 8 bases. CDR3 length equals 14 residues. CDR1 and CDR2 (germline): SGHDT, YYEEEE. After removal of 4 bases from V and 7 bases from J, the junction contained 7 bases not matched to a gene. In nucleotides, the CDR3 is TGTGCCAGCAGCCGACAGGGGAGTTCGAATGAGCAGTTCTTC. Amino acid sequence: CASSRQGSSNEQFF.

This clone was seen just once. The J gene is TRBJ1-4, the V gene TRBV9; the D is unclear. The CDR3 loop spans 13 amino acids. The germline V and J ends were trimmed by 3 bases and 7 bases, with 10 bases remaining between them. From germline, CDR1 is SGDLS and CDR2 YYNGEE. The CDR3 DNA reads TGTGCCAGCAGCGACGGGTATGGTGAAAAACTGTTTTTT. Protein sequence: CASSDGYGEKLFF.

The V gene is TRBV15, the J gene TRBJ2-1, with TRBD1 matching over 11 bases. The CDR3 runs to 15 residues. In germline, CDR1 is LNHNV, CDR2 YYDKDF (reference sequence). J gave up 3 bases and V 3 bases, and 1 base lay outside the gene matches. The CDR3 region has the DNA TGTGCCACCAGCAGGGACAGGGGGCTCTACAATGAGCAGTTCTTC. Its translation: CATSRDRGLYNEQFF.

The gene calls are TRBV9 and TRBJ2-3; 12 bases align to TRBD2. Looked up from germline, CDR1 is SGDLS and CDR2 is YYNGEE. Trimming cost V 4 bases and J 5 bases; bases outside gene matches: 5. The CDR3 covers 15 residues. This CDR3 is CASSPLAGGVDTQYF. The DNA of the CDR3 is TGTGCCAGCAGCCCGCTAGCGGGAGGGGTAGATACGCAGTATTTT.

J is TRBJ2-5 and V is TRBV5-1, with TRBD1 matching over 7 bases. This CDR3 has 15 residues. Trimming removed 4 bases from V and 1 base from J; junction bases left unmatched: 7. Germline CDR1 and CDR2: SGHRS and YFSETQ. The CDR3, as DNA: TGCGCCAGCAGCGATACACAGGGGCGCCAAGAGACCCAGTACTTC. Its translation: CASSDTQGRQETQYF. The variable domain in full, completed from reference TRBV5-1 and TRBJ2-5, reads KAGVTQTPRYLIKTRGQQVTLSCSPISGHRSVSWYQQTPGQGLQFLFEYFSETQRNKGNFPGRFSGRQFSNSRSEMNVSTLELGDSALYLCASSDTQGRQETQYFGPGTRLLVL.

The genes are TRBV5-1 and TRBJ2-1; possible D gene TRBD1, 6 bases. The CDR3 has 12 residues. Germline CDR1 SGHRS, CDR2 YFSETQ. V was cut by 3 bases and J by 14 bases, with 15 bases left in between. CDR3 sequence: CASSSNDRQEFF. Written as DNA, the CDR3 is TGCGCCAGCAGCTCAAACGACAGGCAGGAGTTCTTC.

The V call is TRBV10-3, the J call TRBJ2-2; 7 bases align to TRBD2. Looked up from germline, CDR1 is ENHRY and CDR2 is SYGVKD. CDR3 length equals 13 residues. V was clipped by 8 bases and J by 7 bases; unmatched bases: 7. CDR3 residues: CAIGAGRVGELFF. The CDR3 DNA reads TGTGCCATCGGAGCGGGAAGGGTCGGGGAGCTGTTTTTT.

The V call is TRBV28, the J call TRBJ1-4; D is uncertain. Trimming left V 8 bases short and J 3 bases short, with 10 bases between. Germline assignment: CDR1 MDHEN and CDR2 SYDVKM. CDR3 size: 13 residues. In nucleotides, the CDR3 is TGTGCCAGCTACATGGGAGCTAATGAAAAACTGTTTTTT. It specifies CASYMGANEKLFF.

CDR3 amino acids: CASSLGGSYNEQFF. The CDR3 nucleotides are TGCGCCAGCAGCTTGGGAGGGTCATACAATGAGCAGTTCTTC. The gene calls are TRBV5-1 and TRBJ2-1, with a weak D call TRBD2 (5 bases). The CDR3 has 14 amino acids. Germline V lookup: CDR1 SGHRS, CDR2 YFSETQ. Trimming took off 0 bases at V and 4 bases at J, with 8 bases between the two ends.

The genes are TRBV19 and TRBJ1-1; tentative D call: TRBD1 (6 bases). The germline CDR1 and CDR2 sequences are LNHDA and SQIVND (reference sequence). CDR3 length equals 13 residues. V lost 5 bases and J 8 bases, leaving 15 bases between the germline ends. The CDR3: CASSVKQGGEAFF. Here the CDR3 DNA reads TGTGCCAGTAGTGTGAAACAGGGAGGGGAAGCTTTCTTT.

The chain carries TRBV28 and TRBJ1-2, with 8 bases aligning to TRBD1. Unmatched junction bases numbered 10, after V lost 6 bases and J lost 7 bases. CDR1 is MDHEN and CDR2 is SYDVKM in the germline V gene. The CDR3 is made up of 14 amino acids. In DNA, the CDR3 is TGTGCCAGCAGCACAGGGGGGGCCAGGGGTGGCTACACCTTC. Amino acids: CASSTGGARGGYTF.

The V gene is TRBV11-2, the J gene TRBJ2-7; no reliable D call. Germline lookup yields CDR1 SGHAT and CDR2 FQNNGV. This CDR3 is built from 15 residues. The V gene lost 7 bases and the J gene lost 5 bases, with 21 bases spanning the gap. This CDR3 reads CASTRTLLSTDEQYF. Here the CDR3 DNA reads TGTGCCAGCACCAGAACCCTTCTCAGTACCGACGAGCAGTACTTC.

The chain is built from TRBV5-1 and TRBJ2-7; a possible D gene is TRBD1 (5 bases). Germline CDR1 SGHRS, CDR2 YFSETQ. This CDR3 is 13 amino acids long. The V gene lost 2 bases and the J gene lost 5 bases, with 11 bases spanning the gap. The CDR3 reads CASSLGRDDEQYF. In DNA, the CDR3 is TGCGCCAGCAGCTTAGGCAGGGATGACGAGCAGTACTTC. Based on the CDR3 plus reference TRBV5-1 and TRBJ2-7, the full variable domain is KAGVTQTPRYLIKTRGQQVTLSCSPISGHRSVSWYQQTPGQGLQFLFEYFSETQRNKGNFPGRFSGRQFSNSRSEMNVSTLELGDSALYLCASSLGRDDEQYFGPGTRLTVT.